The 24 T cell receptor beta chains presented below share a single source sample, sequenced in a study of T cells in Graves' hyperthyroidism and ophthalmopathy. RNA transcripts were the template for amplifying TCR beta CDR3 regions. The study used the HTBI primer set for a first-round RT-PCR of the TCR CDR3. TCRdb re-called the multiplex PCR reads through MiXCR, storing one row per CDR3 protein. The table has roughly 350,000 distinct CDR3 sequences, around 13% seen once. Sequenced input: blood. These TCRs come from a woman between 40 and 55 years old with Graves' ophthalmopathy.

The V and J genes are TRBV3-1 and TRBJ2-1; the D is unclear. Trimming cost V 1 base and J 8 bases, with 6 bases left between them. There are 12 residues in the CDR3. Germline CDR1 is LGHDT and CDR2 is YNNKEL (reference sequence). CDR3 nucleotides: TGTGCCAGCAGCCAAGGGGGATATGAGCAGTTCTTC. Translating it yields CASSQGGYEQFF.

This clonotype came up a few times. The chain carries TRBV12-3 or TRBV12-4 and TRBJ1-1; 8 bases agree with TRBD1. After removal of 3 bases from V and 5 bases from J, the junction contained 14 bases not matched to a gene. CDR3 length equals 17 residues. CDR3 DNA: TGTGCCAGCAGTTTCCCCCCTAAACGACAGGGGCGAACTGAAGCTTTCTTT. Amino acids: CASSFPPKRQGRTEAFF.

This clonotype appeared many times. Germline and junction disagree at one end, which may indicate a read error. The V and J genes are TRBV7-2 and TRBJ2-1; a possible D gene is TRBD2 (7 bases). The CDR3 has 15 residues. Per germline, CDR1 SGHTA and CDR2 FQGNSA. CDR3 nucleotide sequence: TGTGCCAGCAGCGCGGGGGCGGTCGAGGGGCAAAAGCAATTCTTC. It yields the protein CASSAGAVEGQKQFF.

The V call is TRBV24-1, the J call TRBJ2-1; 10 bases are shared with TRBD1. Germline V gene sequence: CDR1 KGHDR, CDR2 SFDVKD. V lost 4 bases, J lost 8 bases, and 10 bases stayed unmatched. The CDR3 contains 16 residues. The chain's CDR3 is CATSETGQGVFDEQFF. The CDR3 region has the DNA TGTGCCACCAGTGAGACTGGACAGGGGGTCTTCGATGAGCAGTTCTTC.

There are many counts of this clonotype. The chain combines TRBV7-9 with TRBJ2-2; TRBD2 aligns across 13 bases. The germline gives CDR1 SEHNR, CDR2 FQNEAQ (reference sequence). This CDR3 comprises 17 residues. Trimming took 5 bases from V and 5 from J; bases not matched to a gene: 8. CDR3 region: CASSPYWTSGGTGELFF. As DNA, the CDR3 is TGTGCCAGCAGCCCCTATTGGACTAGCGGGGGAACCGGGGAGCTGTTTTTT. The whole variable domain, filled in from reference TRBV7-9 and TRBJ2-2, reads DTGVSQNPRHKITKRGQNVTFRCDPISEHNRLYWYRQTLGQGPEFLTYFQNEAQLEKSRLLSDRFSAERPKGSFSTLEIQRTEQGDSAMYLCASSPYWTSGGTGELFFGEGSRLTVL.

This clonotype was detected ten times or more. The gene calls are TRBV6-1 and TRBJ2-7; 10 positions agree with TRBD2. The CDR3 consists of 15 residues. V lost 5 bases, J lost 2 bases, and 6 bases stayed unmatched. Germline V gene data show CDR1 as MNHNS and CDR2 as SASEGT. The CDR3, as DNA: TGTGCCAGCAGTCCCCTAGCGGGAGTAACCTACGAGCAGTACTTC. It encodes CASSPLAGVTYEQYF.

J is TRBJ2-1 and V is TRBV14; D not resolved. Germline CDR1 reads SGHDN; CDR2 reads FVKESK. V lost 0 bases to trimming and J lost 4 bases, with 10 bases between them. The CDR3 loop spans 15 amino acids. CDR3 protein: CASSQDLQSYNEQFF. The CDR3 DNA sequence: TGTGCCAGCAGCCAAGATCTACAGAGTTACAATGAGCAGTTCTTC.

A single count supports this clonotype. The chain is built from TRBV15 and TRBJ1-5, with 9 positions matching TRBD1. Per germline, CDR1 LNHNV and CDR2 YYDKDF (reference sequence). V was pared by 0 bases and J by 4 bases, with 7 bases of the junction left unmatched. The CDR3 has 17 residues. CDR3 sequence (DNA): TGTGCCACCAGCAGAGATTACGACAGGGGGATGAATCAGCCCCAGCATTTT. It specifies CATSRDYDRGMNQPQHF.

V and J are TRBV6-2 or TRBV6-3 and TRBJ2-2; no clear D. This CDR3 is built from 13 residues. Germline V gene sequence: CDR1 MNHEY, CDR2 SVGEGT. V was shortened by 6 bases and J by 5 bases, with 10 bases between the two germline ends. Written as DNA, the CDR3 is TGTGCCAGCAGCCCTACATGGACCGGGGAGCTGTTTTTT. Residues: CASSPTWTGELFF.

The table lists this clonotype with many counts. V usage is TRBV28 and J usage is TRBJ2-7; the D is unclear. The germline V and J ends were trimmed by 2 bases and 3 bases, with 8 bases remaining between them. Germline values: CDR1 MDHEN, CDR2 SYDVKM. The CDR3 is 13 amino acids. The CDR3 DNA follows: TGTGCCAGCAGTTTAGGTATGAACTACGAGCAGTACTTC. Its translation: CASSLGMNYEQYF.

The chain combines TRBV20-1 with TRBJ1-2; D is unresolved. The CDR3 covers 13 residues. V gave up 8 bases and J gave up 2 bases, with 15 bases separating them. Germline values: CDR1 DFQATT, CDR2 SNEGSKA (reference sequence). CDR3 DNA sequence: TGCAGTTTATACCGACCCAGCAACTATGGCTACACCTTC. Its translation is CSLYRPSNYGYTF.

The CDR3 nucleotides read TGCGCCAGCAGCCAAGTCCCGGGACAGGGGAGCGGTTACAATGAGCAGTTCTTC. Translated, it gives CASSQVPGQGSGYNEQFF. The chain combines TRBV4-1 with TRBJ2-1, with TRBD1 identical over 10 bases. The CDR3 is 18 amino acids. The V segment lost 1 base and the J segment 4 bases; nucleotides outside the gene matches: 10. Germline CDR1 is MGHRA and CDR2 is YSYEKL.

The sample holds a few counts of this clonotype. The rearrangement joins TRBV18 to TRBJ1-4, with D unclear. The CDR3 is 11 residues long. V lost 2 bases, J lost 11 bases, and 6 bases lay in between. Germline lookup yields CDR1 KGHSH and CDR2 LQKENI. CDR3 coding DNA: TGTGCCAGCTCACCAGGGTGGAAACTGTTTTTT. Its translation: CASSPGWKLFF. The full variable domain, completed using reference TRBV18 and TRBJ1-4, is NAGVMQNPRHLVRRRGQEARLRCSPMKGHSHVYWYRQLPEEGLKFMVYLQKENIIDESGMPKERFSAEFPKEGPSILRIQQVVRGDSAAYFCASSPGWKLFFGSGTQLSVL.

Comment on this clonotype: Just one base apart from a much larger clone, this may be a read error. V usage is TRBV19 and J usage is TRBJ1-1; D not resolved. This CDR3 spans 16 amino acids. Trimming shortened V by 5 bases and J by 0 bases, and 16 bases separated the two germline ends. Germline assignment: CDR1 LNHDA and CDR2 SQIVND (reference sequence). The CDR3 coding sequence is TGTGCCAGTAGTGCCTCGGCCAAAATAATGAACACTGAAGCTTTCTTT. It codes for CASSASAKIMNTEAFF.

This clonotype has at least ten counts. The chain is built from TRBV29-1 and TRBJ2-7, with D tentatively TRBD1 (7 bases). The germline V and J ends were trimmed by 7 bases and 2 bases, with 24 bases remaining between them. This CDR3 is built from 16 residues. The germline gives CDR1 SQVTM, CDR2 ANQGSEA. The CDR3 protein is CSARGGDSPITYEQYF. DNA for the CDR3: TGCAGCGCTCGTGGCGGGGACAGCCCAATAACCTACGAGCAGTACTTC.

This clonotype was counted only a few times. This chain joins TRBV19 and TRBJ1-1, with 9 nucleotides matching TRBD1. The CDR3 consists of 16 residues. V lost 4 bases, J lost 1 base, and 7 bases stayed unmatched. Germline V gives CDR1 LNHDA, CDR2 SQIVND (reference sequence). CDR3: CASSKLTGQGNTEAFF. For the CDR3, the DNA is TGTGCCAGTAGTAAGCTAACGGGACAGGGGAACACTGAAGCTTTCTTT.

In this sample, this clonotype turned up many times. The chain recombines TRBV2 with TRBJ2-1, with 10 bases fitting TRBD2. The junction had 11 bases not matched to a gene; V was cut back by 7 bases and J by 8 bases. Germline V gives CDR1 SNHLY, CDR2 FYNNEI. The CDR3 extends over 15 amino acids. The DNA for the CDR3 is TGTGCCAGCATAGGGAGCGGGGGGGAATTAGATGAGCAGTTCTTC. This encodes CASIGSGGELDEQFF.

This clonotype has a count of ten or more. A read error may be the cause here, since a much bigger clone is one base away. The V call is TRBV20-1, the J call TRBJ2-3; D not certain. From germline, CDR1 is DFQATT and CDR2 SNEGSKA (reference sequence). CDR3 length: 12 residues. The V end was cut by 2 bases, the J end by 2 bases, with 5 bases between. CDR3 region: CSARRDTDTQYF. Written as DNA, the CDR3 is TGCAGTGCTAGAAGGGACACAGATACGCAGTATTTT.

This chain uses TRBV9 with TRBJ2-1, with 8 bases that match TRBD2. Trimming took 0 bases from V and 9 from J; bases not matched to a gene: 5. Germline lookup yields CDR1 SGDLS and CDR2 YYNGEE. The CDR3 extends over 14 amino acids. The CDR3: CASSVAGGLGEQFF. The CDR3 DNA reads as TGTGCCAGCAGCGTAGCGGGGGGGCTGGGTGAGCAGTTCTTC. Based on the CDR3 plus reference TRBV9 and TRBJ2-1, the full variable domain is DSGVTQTPKHLITATGQRVTLRCSPRSGDLSVYWYQQSLDQGLQFLIQYYNGEERAKGNILERFSAQQFPDLHSELNLSSLELGDSALYFCASSVAGGLGEQFFGPGTRLTVL.

With regard to this clonotype: With a much larger clone just one base away, this may be a read error. This sequence joins TRBV2 and TRBJ2-7; 7 bases agree with TRBD2. V trimming: 5 bases; J trimming: 2 bases; junction bases outside the gene matches: 18. Per germline, CDR1 SNHLY and CDR2 FYNNEI. The CDR3 runs 18 residues. DNA for the CDR3: TGTGCCAGCAGTCCTACTAGCGTGGGGCTACCCGGCGCCTACGAGCAGTACTTC. Translating gives CASSPTSVGLPGAYEQYF.

This clonotype appeared many times. The chain employs TRBV25-1 and TRBJ1-5; D remains unclear. From germline, CDR1 is MGHDK and CDR2 SYGVNS. The V end lost 7 bases, the J end lost 4 bases, and 8 bases lay between the germline ends. This CDR3 has 12 amino acids. CDR3 in DNA: TGTGCCAGCAATTTAGGGAATCAGCCCCAGCATTTT. Its protein product is CASNLGNQPQHF. Full variable domain (remainder filled in from reference TRBV25-1 and TRBJ1-5): EADIYQTPRYLVIGTGKKITLECSQTMGHDKMYWYQQDPGMELHLIHYSYGVNSTEKGDLSSESTVSRIRTEHFPLTLESARPSHTSQYLCASNLGNQPQHFGDGTRLSIL.

This clonotype was recorded many times. CDR3 nucleotides: TGTGCCAGCAGTCCCCGTGGGGAAAAACTGTTTTTT. Translated: CASSPRGEKLFF. The rearrangement links TRBV28 to TRBJ1-4; unclear D gene. The CDR3 loop spans 12 amino acids. Germline V lookup: CDR1 MDHEN, CDR2 SYDVKM. Trimming pared 5 bases from V and 8 bases from J, leaving 9 bases between.

About this clonotype itself: The junction and the germline gene differ at one end; a read error may be behind it. This CDR3 reads CASSPGTAAVYNEQLF. The CDR3 nucleotides read TGTGCCAGCAGTCCCGGGACTGCCGCCGTCTACAATGAGCAGCTCTTC. V usage is TRBV6-1 and J usage is TRBJ2-1; possibly TRBD2 for D (6 bases). Per the germline V gene, CDR1 is MNHNS and CDR2 is SASEGT. This CDR3 spans 16 amino acids.

The V gene is TRBV4-3, the J gene TRBJ1-3; no clear D gene. Trimming shortened V by 5 bases and J by 1 base, and 15 bases separated the two germline ends. CDR1 and CDR2 from the germline V gene are LGHNA and YSLEER. CDR3 length: 16 residues. The CDR3, as DNA: TGCGCCAGCAGCAGGGAGGCGGCCTTATCTGGAAACACCATATATTTT. Protein product: CASSREAALSGNTIYF.